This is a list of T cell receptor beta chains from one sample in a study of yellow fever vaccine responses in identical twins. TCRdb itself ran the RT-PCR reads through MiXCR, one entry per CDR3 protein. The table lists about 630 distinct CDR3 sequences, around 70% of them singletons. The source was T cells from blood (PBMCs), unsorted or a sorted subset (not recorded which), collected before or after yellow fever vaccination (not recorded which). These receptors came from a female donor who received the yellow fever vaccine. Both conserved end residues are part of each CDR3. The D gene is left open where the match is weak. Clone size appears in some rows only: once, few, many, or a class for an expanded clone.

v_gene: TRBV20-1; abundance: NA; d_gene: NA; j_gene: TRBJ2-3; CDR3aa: CSATHLRDSTDTQYF; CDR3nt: TGCAGTGCTACTCACCTCCGGGACAGCACAGATACGCAGTATTTT
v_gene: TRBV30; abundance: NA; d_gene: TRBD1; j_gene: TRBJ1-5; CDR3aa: CAWNTDRGSGQPQHF; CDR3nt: TGTGCCTGGAACACGGACAGGGGGTCGGGTCAGCCCCAGCATTTT
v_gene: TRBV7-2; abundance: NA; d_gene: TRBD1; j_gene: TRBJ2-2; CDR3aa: CASSFSETGIGELFF; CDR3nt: TGTGCCAGCAGCTTTTCGGAGACAGGGATCGGGGAGCTGTTTTTT
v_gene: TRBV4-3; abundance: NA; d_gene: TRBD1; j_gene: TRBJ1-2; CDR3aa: CASSQGLGGSGYTF; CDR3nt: TGCGCCAGCAGCCAAGGTTTAGGGGGCAGCGGCTACACCTTC
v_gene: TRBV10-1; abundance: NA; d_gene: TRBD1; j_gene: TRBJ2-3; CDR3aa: CASSYSGQGADTQYF; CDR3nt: TGCGCCAGCAGCTATAGCGGACAGGGAGCAGATACGCAGTATTTT
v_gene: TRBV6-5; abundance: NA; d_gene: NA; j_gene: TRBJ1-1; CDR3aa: CASSLSTGSTEAFF; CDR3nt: TGTGCCAGCAGTTTATCAACAGGGAGCACTGAAGCTTTCTTT
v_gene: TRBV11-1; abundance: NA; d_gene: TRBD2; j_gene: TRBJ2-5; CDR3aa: CASSGPGLAGIETQYF; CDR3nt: TGTGCCAGCAGCGGCCCCGGACTAGCGGGGATAGAGACCCAGTACTTC
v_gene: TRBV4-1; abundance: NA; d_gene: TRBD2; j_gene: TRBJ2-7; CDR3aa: CASSQRTSGLYEQYF; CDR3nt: TGCGCCAGCAGCCAGAGGACTAGCGGCCTCTACGAGCAGTACTTC
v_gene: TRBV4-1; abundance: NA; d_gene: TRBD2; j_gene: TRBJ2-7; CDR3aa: CASSQGGGRRAYEQYF; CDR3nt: TGCGCCAGCAGCCAAGGGGGCGGGAGACGGGCCTACGAGCAGTACTTC
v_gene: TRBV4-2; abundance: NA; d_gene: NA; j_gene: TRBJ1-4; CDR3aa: CASSQEGSQYNEKLFF; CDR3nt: TGTGCCAGCAGCCAAGAAGGGAGTCAGTATAATGAAAAACTGTTTTTT
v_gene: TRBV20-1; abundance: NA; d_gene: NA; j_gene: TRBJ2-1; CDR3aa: CSARERGSYNEQFF; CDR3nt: TGCAGTGCTAGGGAACGGGGCTCCTACAATGAGCAGTTCTTC
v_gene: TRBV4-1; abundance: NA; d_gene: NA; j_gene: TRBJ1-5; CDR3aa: CASSQATTGNQPQHF; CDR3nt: TGCGCCAGCAGCCAAGCCACAACTGGGAATCAGCCCCAGCATTTT
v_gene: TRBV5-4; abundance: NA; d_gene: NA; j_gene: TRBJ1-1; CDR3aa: CASSLGGLGNTEAFF; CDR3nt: TGTGCCAGCAGCTTGGGGGGGCTGGGAAACACTGAAGCTTTCTTT
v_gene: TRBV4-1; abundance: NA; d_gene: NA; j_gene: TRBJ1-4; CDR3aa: CASSQSVATNEKLFF; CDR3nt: TGCGCCAGCAGCCAATCAGTCGCAACTAATGAAAAACTGTTTTTT
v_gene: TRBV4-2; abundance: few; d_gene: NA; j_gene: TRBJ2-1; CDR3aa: CASSQEGANPYNEQFF; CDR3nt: TGTGCCAGCAGCCAAGAGGGGGCGAATCCTTACAATGAGCAGTTCTTC
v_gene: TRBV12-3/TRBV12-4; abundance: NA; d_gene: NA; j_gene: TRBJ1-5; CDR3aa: CASSITGNSNQPQHF; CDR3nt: TGTGCCAGCAGTATTACAGGAAATAGCAATCAGCCCCAGCATTTT
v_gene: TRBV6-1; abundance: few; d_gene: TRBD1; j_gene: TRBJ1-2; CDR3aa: CASSGTGRFGYTF; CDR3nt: TGTGCCAGCAGTGGGACAGGGAGGTTCGGCTACACCTTC
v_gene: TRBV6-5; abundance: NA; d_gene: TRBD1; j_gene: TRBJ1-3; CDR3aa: CASSYNRGASGNTIYF; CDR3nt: TGTGCCAGCAGTTACAACAGGGGCGCGTCTGGAAACACCATATATTTT
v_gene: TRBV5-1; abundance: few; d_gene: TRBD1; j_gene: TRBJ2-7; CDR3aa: CASSLFPGQDIYEQYF; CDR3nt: TGCGCCAGCAGCTTATTTCCGGGACAGGACATCTACGAGCAGTACTTC
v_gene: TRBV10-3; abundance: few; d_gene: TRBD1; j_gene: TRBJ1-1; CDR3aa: CAIRDRGLNTEAFF; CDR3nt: TGTGCCATCAGGGACAGGGGGCTGAACACTGAAGCTTTCTTT
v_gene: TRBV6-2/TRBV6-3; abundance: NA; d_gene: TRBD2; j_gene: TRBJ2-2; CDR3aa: CASSYGLAEGGRELFF; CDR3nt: TGTGCCAGCAGTTACGGACTAGCGGAGGGGGGGCGGGAGCTGTTTTTT
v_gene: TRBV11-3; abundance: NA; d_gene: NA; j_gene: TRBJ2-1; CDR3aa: CASSSIHGYNEQFF; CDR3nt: TGTGCCAGCAGCTCCATCCACGGCTACAATGAGCAGTTCTTC
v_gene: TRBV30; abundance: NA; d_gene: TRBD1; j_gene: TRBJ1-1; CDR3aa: CAWSVRQGAEAFF; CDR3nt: TGTGCCTGGAGTGTACGGCAGGGGGCTGAAGCTTTCTTT
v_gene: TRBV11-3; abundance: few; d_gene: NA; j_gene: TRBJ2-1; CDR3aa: CASSRGSDKIYNEQFF; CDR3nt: TGTGCCAGCAGCCGCGGCTCGGACAAGATCTACAATGAGCAGTTCTTC
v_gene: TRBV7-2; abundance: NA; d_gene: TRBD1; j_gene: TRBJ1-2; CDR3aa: CASSLGTGVEGYTF; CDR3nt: TGTGCCAGCAGCTTAGGGACAGGGGTAGAGGGCTACACCTTC
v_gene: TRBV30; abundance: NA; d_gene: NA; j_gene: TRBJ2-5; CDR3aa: CAWSITGLQETQYF; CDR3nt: TGTGCCTGGAGTATAACCGGGCTGCAAGAGACCCAGTACTTC
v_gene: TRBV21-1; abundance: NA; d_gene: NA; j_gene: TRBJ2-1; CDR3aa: CASTPAYSGSSNEQFF; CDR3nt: TGTGCCAGCACCCCCGCGTATAGCGGGAGTTCAAATGAGCAGTTCTTC
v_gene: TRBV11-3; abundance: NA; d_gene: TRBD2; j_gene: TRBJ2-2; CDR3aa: CASSLSSGGTGELFF; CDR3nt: TGTGCCAGCAGCTTATCTAGCGGGGGAACCGGGGAGCTGTTTTTT
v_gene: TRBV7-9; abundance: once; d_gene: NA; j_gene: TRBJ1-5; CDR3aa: CASSGVGDQPQHF; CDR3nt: TGTGCCAGCAGCGGGGTAGGAGATCAGCCCCAGCATTTT
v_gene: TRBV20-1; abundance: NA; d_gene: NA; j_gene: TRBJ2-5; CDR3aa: CSARVLGGVRETQYF; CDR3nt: TGCAGTGCTAGAGTTCTTGGGGGAGTGAGAGAGACCCAGTACTTC
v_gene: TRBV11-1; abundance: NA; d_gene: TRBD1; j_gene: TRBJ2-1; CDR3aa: CASLRTGLYNEQFF; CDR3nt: TGTGCCAGCTTGCGGACAGGGCTGTACAATGAGCAGTTCTTC
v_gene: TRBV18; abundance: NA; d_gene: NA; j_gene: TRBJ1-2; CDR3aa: CASSPSRGYGYTF; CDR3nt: TGTGCCAGCTCACCCTCAAGAGGCTATGGCTACACCTTC
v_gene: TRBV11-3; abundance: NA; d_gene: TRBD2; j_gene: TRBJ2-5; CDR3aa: CASSLVGRTSAKETQYF; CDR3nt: TGTGCCAGCAGCTTAGTTGGGCGGACTAGCGCGAAGGAGACCCAGTACTTC
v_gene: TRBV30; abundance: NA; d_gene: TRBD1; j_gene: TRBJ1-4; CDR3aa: CAWSVQGQGVKLFF; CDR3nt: TGTGCCTGGAGTGTACAAGGGCAGGGGGTAAAACTGTTTTTT
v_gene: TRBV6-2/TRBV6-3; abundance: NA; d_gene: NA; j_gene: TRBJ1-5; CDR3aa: CASSYDRLSNQPQHF; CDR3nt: TGTGCCAGCAGTTACGACAGGCTTAGCAATCAGCCCCAGCATTTT
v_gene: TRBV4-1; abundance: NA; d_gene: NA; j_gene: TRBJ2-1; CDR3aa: CASSRTLAGDEQFF; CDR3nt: TGCGCCAGCAGCCGGACACTAGCTGGCGATGAGCAGTTCTTC
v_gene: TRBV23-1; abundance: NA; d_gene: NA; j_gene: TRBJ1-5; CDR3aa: CASSQYGRNNQPQHF; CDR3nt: TGCGCCAGCAGTCAATACGGACGCAACAATCAGCCCCAGCATTTT
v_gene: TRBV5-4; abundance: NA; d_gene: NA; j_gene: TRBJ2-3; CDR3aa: CASSLGRSYTDTQYF; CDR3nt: TGTGCCAGCAGCTTGGGCAGGTCCTACACAGATACGCAGTATTTT
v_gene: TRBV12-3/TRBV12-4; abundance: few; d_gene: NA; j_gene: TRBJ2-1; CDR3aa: CASTERGGNSEQFF; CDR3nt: TGTGCCAGCACCGAGAGGGGGGGAAACAGTGAGCAGTTCTTC
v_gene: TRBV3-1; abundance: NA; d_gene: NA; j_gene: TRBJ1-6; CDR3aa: CASSHGDSPLHF; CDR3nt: TGTGCCAGCAGCCACGGCGACTCACCCCTCCACTTT
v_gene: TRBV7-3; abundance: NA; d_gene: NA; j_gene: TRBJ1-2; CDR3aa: CASRSTPRDGYTF; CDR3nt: TGTGCCAGCAGGTCAACCCCCAGGGATGGCTACACCTTC
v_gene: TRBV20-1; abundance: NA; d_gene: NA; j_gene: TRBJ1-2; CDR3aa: CSARDSGNYGYTF; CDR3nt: TGCAGTGCTAGAGATTCAGGGAACTATGGCTACACCTTC
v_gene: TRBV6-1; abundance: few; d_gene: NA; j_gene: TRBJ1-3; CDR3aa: CASTKAGSNSGNTIYF; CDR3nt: TGTGCCAGCACCAAAGCGGGATCGAACTCTGGAAACACCATATATTTT
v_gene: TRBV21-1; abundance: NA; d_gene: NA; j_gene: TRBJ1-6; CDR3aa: CASSNREGANSPLHF; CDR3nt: TGTGCCAGCAGCAACAGGGAAGGGGCTAATTCACCCCTCCACTTT
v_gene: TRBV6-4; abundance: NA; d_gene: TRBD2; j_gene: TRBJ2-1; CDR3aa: CASSNERGHNEQFF; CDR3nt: TGTGCCAGCAGTAACGAGCGGGGGCACAATGAGCAGTTCTTC
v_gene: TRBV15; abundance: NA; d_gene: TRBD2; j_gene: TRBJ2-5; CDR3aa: CATSRGGLAGEQETQYF; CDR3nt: TGTGCCACCAGCAGGGGTGGACTAGCGGGGGAACAAGAGACCCAGTACTTC